These 11 T cell receptor beta chains originate from one sample sequenced in a study of cytomegalovirus exposure and HLA in healthy donors. The PCR made use of 60 Vbeta and 13 Jbeta primers. TCRdb keeps only in-frame clones here, not all; method: immunoSEQ multiplex PCR. There are under 150,000 clones in the sample; 75% to 85% occur only once, and 3% to 4% lies in the top ten. Sequenced input: PBMCs. Source of these receptors: a woman in her thirties or forties in good health and CMV-seronegative.

This rearrangement joins TRBV5-6 to TRBJ2-2; D remains ambiguous. The V end lost 0 bases, the J end lost 7 bases, and 7 bases lay between the germline ends. Germline CDR1 is SGHDT and CDR2 is YYEEEE. The length of the CDR3 is 13 residues. The DNA for the CDR3 is TGTGCCAGCAGCTTGGGCGTTAACGGGGAGCTGTTTTTT. Encoded protein: CASSLGVNGELFF.

The DNA for the CDR3 is TGTGCCAGCAGCTCGGGACTAGCTCCCTACGAGCAGTACTTC. Encoded protein: CASSSGLAPYEQYF. The gene calls are TRBV7-2 and TRBJ2-7, with 9 bases lining up with TRBD2. The CDR3 covers 14 residues. Germline V lookup: CDR1 SGHTA, CDR2 FQGNSA. V lost 4 bases and J lost 2; bases outside the gene matches: 3.

V usage is TRBV18 and J usage is TRBJ1-1, with D perhaps TRBD1 (5 bases). CDR1 KGHSH and CDR2 LQKENI come from the germline V gene. Trimming shortened V by 3 bases and J by 2 bases, and 10 bases separated the two germline ends. The length of the CDR3 is 14 residues. DNA of the CDR3: TGTGCCAGCTCACCCCGGGGGGGTAACACTGAAGCTTTCTTT. As protein: CASSPRGGNTEAFF.

The genes are TRBV2 and TRBJ2-5; D is perhaps TRBD2 (7 bases). Germline values: CDR1 SNHLY, CDR2 FYNNEI. The CDR3 is 11 residues long. The CDR3 loop reads CVISRGGAQYF. CDR3 in DNA: TGTGTCATCTCTAGGGGGGGAGCTCAGTACTTC.

The J gene is TRBJ1-4, the V gene TRBV7-9, with D maybe TRBD1 (5 bases). The CDR3 has 15 residues. The germline V gene encodes CDR1 SEHNR and CDR2 FQNEAQ (reference sequence). The chain's CDR3 is CAYPADNITNEKLFF. CDR3 bases: TGTGCTTATCCCGCGGACAATATAACTAATGAAAAACTGTTTTTT.

The chain links TRBV7-2 to TRBJ1-1, with D unresolved. CDR3 length: 14 amino acids. Trimming stripped 4 bases from V and 0 bases from J, with 9 bases between. Germline assignment: CDR1 SGHTA and CDR2 FQGNSA. In DNA form, the CDR3 reads TGTGCCAGCAGCTACAGAGAAATGAACACTGAAGCTTTCTTT. Translation: CASSYREMNTEAFF. Full variable domain (rest looked up from reference TRBV7-2 and TRBJ1-1): GAGVSQSPSNKVTEKGKDVELRCDPISGHTALYWYRQSLGQGLEFLIYFQGNSAPDKSGLPSDRFSAERTGGSVSTLTIQRTQQEDSAVYLCASSYREMNTEAFFGQGTRLTVV.

This clone occurred a few times. The chain joins TRBV4-1 to TRBJ2-7, with a tentative D call TRBD2 (6 bases). CDR1 and CDR2 from the germline V gene are MGHRA and YSYEKL. The CDR3 has 15 amino acids. V lost 4 bases and J 1 base, leaving 14 bases between the germline ends. The CDR3 DNA sequence: TGCGCCAGCAGCCCTCTGGGCGGGACGTCCTACGAGCAGTACTTC. Translating it yields CASSPLGGTSYEQYF.

V usage is TRBV7-9 and J usage is TRBJ2-1; perhaps TRBD1 as D (6 bases). Trimming removed 1 base from V and 4 bases from J, with 17 bases in between. Germline V gene sequence: CDR1 SEHNR, CDR2 FQNEAQ (reference sequence). The CDR3 is 17 residues long. The CDR3 reads CASSLVSGGRVYNEQFF. The CDR3 DNA is TGTGCCAGCAGCTTAGTTTCTGGGGGCCGGGTTTACAATGAGCAGTTCTTC. The variable domain in full, with the rest retrieved from reference TRBV7-9 and TRBJ2-1, is DTGVSQNPRHKITKRGQNVTFRCDPISEHNRLYWYRQTLGQGPEFLTYFQNEAQLEKSRLLSDRFSAERPKGSFSTLEIQRTEQGDSAMYLCASSLVSGGRVYNEQFFGPGTRLTVL.

A few counts support this clone. The rearrangement joins TRBV2 to TRBJ2-3; 7 positions match TRBD2. The V gene end was trimmed by 8 bases and the J gene end by 0 bases; junction bases not matched to a gene: 5. CDR3 length equals 14 residues. Germline V CDR1 and CDR2: SNHLY, FYNNEI. The CDR3 here is CASVRTSSTDTQYF. DNA for the CDR3: TGTGCCAGCGTCAGGACTAGTAGCACAGATACGCAGTATTTT.

The chain couples TRBV7-2 to TRBJ2-5, with a tentative D call TRBD2 (5 bases). Germline CDR1 reads SGHTA; CDR2 reads FQGNSA. The CDR3 spans 14 residues. V lost 3 bases and J 5 bases, leaving 13 bases between the germline ends. The DNA of the CDR3 is TGTGCCAGCAGCTTGAGCGGAAGACGGGAGACCCAGTACTTC. Translating it yields CASSLSGRRETQYF.

The CDR3: CASSQDRDRGLGGYTF. DNA of the CDR3: TGCGCCAGCAGCCAAGATCGGGACAGGGGATTAGGTGGCTACACCTTC. The chain uses TRBV4-1 and TRBJ1-2; TRBD1 agrees at 10 bases. Germline CDR1 reads MGHRA; CDR2 reads YSYEKL. The CDR3 consists of 16 residues. The trim removed 0 bases at V and 7 bases at J, leaving 8 bases unmatched.